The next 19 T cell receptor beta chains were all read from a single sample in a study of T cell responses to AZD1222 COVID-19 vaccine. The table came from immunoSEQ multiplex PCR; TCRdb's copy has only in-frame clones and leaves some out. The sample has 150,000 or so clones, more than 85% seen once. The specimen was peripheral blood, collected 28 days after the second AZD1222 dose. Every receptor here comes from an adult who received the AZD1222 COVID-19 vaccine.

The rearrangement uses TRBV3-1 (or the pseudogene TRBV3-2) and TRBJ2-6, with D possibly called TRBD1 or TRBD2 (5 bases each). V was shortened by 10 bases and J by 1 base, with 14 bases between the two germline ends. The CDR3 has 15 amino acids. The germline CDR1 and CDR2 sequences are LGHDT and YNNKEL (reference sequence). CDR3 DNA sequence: TGTGCCACCGCATGGGGGAGTTCTGGGGCCAACGTCCTGACTTTC. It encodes CATAWGSSGANVLTF.

The chain's CDR3 is CSVYLRSGGYTF. In DNA, the CDR3 is TGCAGCGTCTACTTAAGGTCGGGGGGCTACACCTTC. This chain uses TRBV29-1 with TRBJ1-2, with D unresolved. The germline gives CDR1 SQVTM, CDR2 ANQGSEA. Trimming pared 6 bases from V and 8 bases from J, leaving 16 bases between. The CDR3 is made up of 12 amino acids.

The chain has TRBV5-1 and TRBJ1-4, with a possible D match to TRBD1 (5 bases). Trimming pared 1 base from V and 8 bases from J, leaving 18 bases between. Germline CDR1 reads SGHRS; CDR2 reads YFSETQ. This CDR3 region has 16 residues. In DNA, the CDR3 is TGCGCCAGCAGCTTGATTCCCGCCAGGGAGGGAGAAAAACTGTTTTTT. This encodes CASSLIPAREGEKLFF. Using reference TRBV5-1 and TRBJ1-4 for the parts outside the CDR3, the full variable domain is KAGVTQTPRYLIKTRGQQVTLSCSPISGHRSVSWYQQTPGQGLQFLFEYFSETQRNKGNFPGRFSGRQFSNSRSEMNVSTLELGDSALYLCASSLIPAREGEKLFFGSGTQLSVL.

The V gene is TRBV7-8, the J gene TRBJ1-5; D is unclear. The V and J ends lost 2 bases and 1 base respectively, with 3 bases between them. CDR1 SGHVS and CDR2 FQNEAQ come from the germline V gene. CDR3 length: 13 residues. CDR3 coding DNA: TGTGCCAGCAGCTTATCGAGCAATCAGCCCCAGCATTTT. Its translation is CASSLSSNQPQHF.

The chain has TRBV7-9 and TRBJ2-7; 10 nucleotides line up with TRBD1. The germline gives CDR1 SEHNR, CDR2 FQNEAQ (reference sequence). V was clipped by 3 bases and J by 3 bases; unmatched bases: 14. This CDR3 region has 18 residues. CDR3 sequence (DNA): TGTGCCAGCAGCTTCTACTCCGGGACAGGGGATAGACGCTACGAGCAGTACTTC. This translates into CASSFYSGTGDRRYEQYF.

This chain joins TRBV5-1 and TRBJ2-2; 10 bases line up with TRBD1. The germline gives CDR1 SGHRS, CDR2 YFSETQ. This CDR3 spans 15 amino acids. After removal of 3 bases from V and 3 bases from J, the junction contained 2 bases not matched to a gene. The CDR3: CASSWTGGDTGELFF. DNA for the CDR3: TGCGCCAGCAGCTGGACAGGGGGTGACACCGGGGAGCTGTTTTTT.

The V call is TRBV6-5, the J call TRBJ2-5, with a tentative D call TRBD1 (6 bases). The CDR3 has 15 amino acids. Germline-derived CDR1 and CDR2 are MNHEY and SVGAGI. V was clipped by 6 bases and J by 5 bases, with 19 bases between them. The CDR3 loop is CASRVISGDGETQYF. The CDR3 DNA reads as TGTGCCAGCAGAGTCATTTCAGGGGACGGGGAGACCCAGTACTTC.

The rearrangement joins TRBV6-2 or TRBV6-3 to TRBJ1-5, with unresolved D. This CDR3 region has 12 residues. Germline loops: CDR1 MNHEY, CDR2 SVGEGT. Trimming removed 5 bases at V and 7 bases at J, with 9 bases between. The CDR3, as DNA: TGTGCCAGCAGTACCCATAGGCAGCCCCAGCATTTT. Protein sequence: CASSTHRQPQHF.

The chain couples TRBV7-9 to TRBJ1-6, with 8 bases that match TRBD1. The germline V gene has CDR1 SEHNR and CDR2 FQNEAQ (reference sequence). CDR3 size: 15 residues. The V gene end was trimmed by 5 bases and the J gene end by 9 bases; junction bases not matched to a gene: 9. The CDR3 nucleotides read TGTGCCAGCAGCAGTACGGGACAGGAAGGTTCACCCCTCCACTTT. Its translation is CASSSTGQEGSPLHF.

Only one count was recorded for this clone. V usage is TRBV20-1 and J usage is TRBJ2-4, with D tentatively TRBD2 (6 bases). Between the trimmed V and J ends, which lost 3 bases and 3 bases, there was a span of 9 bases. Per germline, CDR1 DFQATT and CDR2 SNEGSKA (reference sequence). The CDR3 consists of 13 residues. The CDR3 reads CSASWGVKNIQYF. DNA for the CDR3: TGCAGTGCTAGTTGGGGGGTCAAAAACATTCAGTACTTC.

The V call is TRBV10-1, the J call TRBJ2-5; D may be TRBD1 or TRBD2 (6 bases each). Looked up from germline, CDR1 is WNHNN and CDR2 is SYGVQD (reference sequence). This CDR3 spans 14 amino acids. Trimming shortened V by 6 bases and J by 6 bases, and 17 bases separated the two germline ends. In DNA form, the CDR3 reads TGCGCCAGCAGCCGCGACAGGACTAAAAAGACCCAGTACTTC. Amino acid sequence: CASSRDRTKKTQYF.

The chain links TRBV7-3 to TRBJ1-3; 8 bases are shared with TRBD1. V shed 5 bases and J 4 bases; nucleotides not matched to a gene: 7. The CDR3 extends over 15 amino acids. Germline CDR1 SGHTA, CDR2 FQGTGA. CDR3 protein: CASSRRQGNGNTIYF. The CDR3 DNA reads TGTGCCAGCAGCAGACGACAGGGGAACGGAAACACCATATATTTT.

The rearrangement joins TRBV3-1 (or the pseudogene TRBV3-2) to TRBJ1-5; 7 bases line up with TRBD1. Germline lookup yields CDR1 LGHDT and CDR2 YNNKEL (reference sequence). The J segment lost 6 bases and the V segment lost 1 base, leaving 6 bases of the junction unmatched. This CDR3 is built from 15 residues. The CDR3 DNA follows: TGTGCCAGCAGCCAAGGAATCAGGGACAGTCAGCCCCAGCATTTT. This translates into CASSQGIRDSQPQHF.

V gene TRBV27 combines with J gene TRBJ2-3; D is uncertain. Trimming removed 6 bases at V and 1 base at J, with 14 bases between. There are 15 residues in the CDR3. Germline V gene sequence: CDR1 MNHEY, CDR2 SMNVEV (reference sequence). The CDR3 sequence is CASRSWGIGTDTQYF. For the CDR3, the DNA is TGTGCCAGCAGGTCATGGGGAATCGGCACAGATACGCAGTATTTT.

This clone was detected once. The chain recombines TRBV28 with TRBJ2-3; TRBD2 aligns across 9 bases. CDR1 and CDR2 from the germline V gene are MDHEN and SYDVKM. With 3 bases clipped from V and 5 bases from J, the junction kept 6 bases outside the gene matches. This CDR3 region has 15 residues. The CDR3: CASSFGTSLRDTQYF. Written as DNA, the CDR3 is TGTGCCAGCAGTTTCGGGACTAGCTTGAGAGATACGCAGTATTTT.

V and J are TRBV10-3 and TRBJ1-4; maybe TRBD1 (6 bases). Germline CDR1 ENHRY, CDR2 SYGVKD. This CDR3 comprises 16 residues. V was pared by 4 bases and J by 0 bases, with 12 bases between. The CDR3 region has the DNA TGTGCCATCAGTGCCGGGACATCAGCAACTAATGAAAAACTGTTTTTT. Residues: CAISAGTSATNEKLFF.

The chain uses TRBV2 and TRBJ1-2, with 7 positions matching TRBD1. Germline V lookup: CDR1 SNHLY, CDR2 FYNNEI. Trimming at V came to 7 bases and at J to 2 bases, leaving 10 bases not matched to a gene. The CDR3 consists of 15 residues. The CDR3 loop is CASTLGQGGNYGYTF. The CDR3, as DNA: TGTGCCAGCACCCTCGGGCAGGGGGGCAACTATGGCTACACCTTC.

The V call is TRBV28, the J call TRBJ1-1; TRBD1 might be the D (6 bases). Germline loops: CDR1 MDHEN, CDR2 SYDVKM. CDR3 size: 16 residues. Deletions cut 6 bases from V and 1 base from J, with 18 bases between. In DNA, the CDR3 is TGTGCCAGCAGCCAATTTGGGGGGGCGCCGAACACTGAAGCTTTCTTT. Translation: CASSQFGGAPNTEAFF.

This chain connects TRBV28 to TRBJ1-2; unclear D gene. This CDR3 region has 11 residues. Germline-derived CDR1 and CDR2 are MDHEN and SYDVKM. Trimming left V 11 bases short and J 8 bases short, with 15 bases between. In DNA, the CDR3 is TGTGCCGGGCTGAAAAACGGGGGCTACACCTTC. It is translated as CAGLKNGGYTF.